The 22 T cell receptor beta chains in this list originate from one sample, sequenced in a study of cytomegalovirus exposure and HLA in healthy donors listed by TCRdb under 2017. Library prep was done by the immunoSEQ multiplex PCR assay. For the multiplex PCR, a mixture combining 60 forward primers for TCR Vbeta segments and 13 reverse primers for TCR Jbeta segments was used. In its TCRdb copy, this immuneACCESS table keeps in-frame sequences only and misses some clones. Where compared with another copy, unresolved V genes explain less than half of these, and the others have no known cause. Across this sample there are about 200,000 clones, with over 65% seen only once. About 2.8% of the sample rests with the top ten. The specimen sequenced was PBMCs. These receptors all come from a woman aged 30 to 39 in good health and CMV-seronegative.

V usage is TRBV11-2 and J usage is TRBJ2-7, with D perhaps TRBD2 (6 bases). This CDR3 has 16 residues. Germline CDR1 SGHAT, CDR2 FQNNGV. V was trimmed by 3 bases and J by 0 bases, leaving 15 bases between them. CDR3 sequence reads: CASSLGRDLSSYEQYF. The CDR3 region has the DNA TGTGCCAGCAGCTTGGGCCGGGACTTAAGCTCCTACGAGCAGTACTTC.

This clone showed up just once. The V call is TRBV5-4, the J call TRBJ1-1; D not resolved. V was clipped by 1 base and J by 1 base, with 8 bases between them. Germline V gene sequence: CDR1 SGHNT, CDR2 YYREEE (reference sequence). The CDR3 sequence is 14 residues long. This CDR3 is CASSLPGWNTEAFF. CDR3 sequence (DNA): TGTGCCAGCAGCTTGCCGGGGTGGAACACTGAAGCTTTCTTT.

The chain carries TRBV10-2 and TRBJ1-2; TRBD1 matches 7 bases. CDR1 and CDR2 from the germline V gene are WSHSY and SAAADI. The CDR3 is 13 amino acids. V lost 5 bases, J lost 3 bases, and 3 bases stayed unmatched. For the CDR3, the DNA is TGCGCCAGCAGTCCCCAGGGGGACTATGGCTACACCTTC. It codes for CASSPQGDYGYTF.

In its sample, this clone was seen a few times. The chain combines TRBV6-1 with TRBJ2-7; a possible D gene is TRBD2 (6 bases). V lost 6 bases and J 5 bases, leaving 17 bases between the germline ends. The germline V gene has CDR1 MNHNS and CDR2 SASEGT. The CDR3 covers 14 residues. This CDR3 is CASSPRRTNDEQYF. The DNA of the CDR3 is TGTGCCAGCAGCCCAAGGCGGACTAATGACGAGCAGTACTTC.

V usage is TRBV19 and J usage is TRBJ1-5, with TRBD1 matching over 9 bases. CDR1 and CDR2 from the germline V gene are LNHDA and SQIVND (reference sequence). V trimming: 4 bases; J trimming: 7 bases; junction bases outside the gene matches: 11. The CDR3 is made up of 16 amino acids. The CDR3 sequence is CASSSTWTGVWQPQHF. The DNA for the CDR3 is TGTGCCAGTAGTAGCACCTGGACAGGGGTATGGCAGCCCCAGCATTTT.

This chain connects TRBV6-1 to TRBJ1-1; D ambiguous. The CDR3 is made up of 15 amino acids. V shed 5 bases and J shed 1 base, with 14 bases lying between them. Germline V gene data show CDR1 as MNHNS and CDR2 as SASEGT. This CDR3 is CASSSRTHGNTEAFF. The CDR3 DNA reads TGTGCCAGCAGTTCCAGAACACATGGGAACACTGAAGCTTTCTTT.

CDR3: CASSAPGTGPYGYTF. The CDR3 DNA reads TGTGCCAGCAGCGCCCCGGGGACAGGGCCCTATGGCTACACCTTC. The chain combines TRBV9 with TRBJ1-2; 9 bases fit TRBD1. Trimming took 3 bases from V and 4 from J; bases not matched to a gene: 7. The CDR3 totals 15 residues. Germline CDR1 SGDLS, CDR2 YYNGEE.

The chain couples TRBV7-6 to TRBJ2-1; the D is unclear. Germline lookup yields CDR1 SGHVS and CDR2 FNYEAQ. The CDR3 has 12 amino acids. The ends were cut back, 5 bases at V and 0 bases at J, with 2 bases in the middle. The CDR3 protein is CASSRSYNEQFF. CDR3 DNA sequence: TGTGCCAGCAGCCGCTCCTACAATGAGCAGTTCTTC.

DNA for the CDR3: TGTGCCAGCAGCGGAGCAGGGTTCACTGAAGCTTTCTTT. Encoded protein: CASSGAGFTEAFF. This chain uses TRBV9 with TRBJ1-1, with D tentatively TRBD1 (5 bases). Trimming left V 3 bases short and J 4 bases short, with 10 bases between. This CDR3 is 13 amino acids long. The germline gives CDR1 SGDLS, CDR2 YYNGEE.

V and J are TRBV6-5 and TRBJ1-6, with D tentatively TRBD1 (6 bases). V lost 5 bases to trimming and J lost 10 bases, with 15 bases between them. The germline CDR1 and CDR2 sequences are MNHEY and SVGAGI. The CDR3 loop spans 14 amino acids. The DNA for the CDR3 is TGTGCCAGCAGTGAATGGGGGCAGAGATCACCCCTCCACTTT. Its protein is CASSEWGQRSPLHF.

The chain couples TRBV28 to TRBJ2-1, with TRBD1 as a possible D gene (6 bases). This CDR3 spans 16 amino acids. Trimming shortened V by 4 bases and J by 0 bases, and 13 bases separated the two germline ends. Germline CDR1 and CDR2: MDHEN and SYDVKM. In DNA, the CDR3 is TGTGCCAGCAGTTCGGCAGGGGCGAGCTCCTACAATGAGCAGTTCTTC. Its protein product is CASSSAGASSYNEQFF. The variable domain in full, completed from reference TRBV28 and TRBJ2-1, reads DVKVTQSSRYLVKRTGEKVFLECVQDMDHENMFWYRQDPGLGLRLIYFSYDVKMKEKGDIPEGYSVSREKKERFSLILESASTNQTSMYLCASSSAGASSYNEQFFGPGTRLTVL.

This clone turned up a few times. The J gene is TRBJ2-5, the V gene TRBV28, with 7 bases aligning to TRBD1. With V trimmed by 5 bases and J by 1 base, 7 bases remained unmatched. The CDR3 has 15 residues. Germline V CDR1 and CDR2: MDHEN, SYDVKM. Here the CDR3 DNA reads TGTGCCAGCAGTCATGGACAGGTGGTCCAAGAGACCCAGTACTTC. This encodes CASSHGQVVQETQYF.

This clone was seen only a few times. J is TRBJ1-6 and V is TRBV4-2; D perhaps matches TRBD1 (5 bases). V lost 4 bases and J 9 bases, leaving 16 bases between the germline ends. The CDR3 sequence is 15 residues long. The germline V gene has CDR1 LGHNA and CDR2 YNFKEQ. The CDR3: CASSLPGRGGSPLHF. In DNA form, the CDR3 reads TGTGCCAGCAGCCTCCCCGGGAGGGGAGGTTCACCCCTCCACTTT.

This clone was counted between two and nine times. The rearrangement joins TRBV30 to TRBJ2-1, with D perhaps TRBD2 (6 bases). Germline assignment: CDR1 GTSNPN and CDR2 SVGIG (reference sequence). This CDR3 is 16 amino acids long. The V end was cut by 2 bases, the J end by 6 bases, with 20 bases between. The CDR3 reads CAWSPRAGSWGNEQFF. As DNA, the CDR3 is TGTGCCTGGAGTCCAAGAGCCGGGAGTTGGGGCAATGAGCAGTTCTTC.

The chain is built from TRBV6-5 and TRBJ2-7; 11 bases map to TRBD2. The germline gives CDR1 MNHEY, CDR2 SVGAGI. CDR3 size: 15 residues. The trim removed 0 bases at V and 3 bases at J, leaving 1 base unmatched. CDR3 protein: CASSYSGTSGYEQYF. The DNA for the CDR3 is TGTGCCAGCAGTTACTCCGGGACTAGCGGCTACGAGCAGTACTTC.

In nucleotides, the CDR3 is TGTGCCAGCAGCCCCGGACTAGCGGGACCACAAGAGACCCAGTACTTC. It encodes CASSPGLAGPQETQYF. J is TRBJ2-5 and V is TRBV5-4; TRBD2 agrees at 12 bases. CDR3 length: 16 amino acids. The ends lost 4 bases at V and 2 bases at J; junction bases unmatched: 6. Germline V gene data show CDR1 as SGHNT and CDR2 as YYREEE (reference sequence).

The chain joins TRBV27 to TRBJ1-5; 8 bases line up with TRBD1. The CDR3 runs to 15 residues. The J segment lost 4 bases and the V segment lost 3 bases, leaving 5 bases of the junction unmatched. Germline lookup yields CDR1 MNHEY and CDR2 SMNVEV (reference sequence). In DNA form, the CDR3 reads TGTGCCAGCAGTTTTTCAGGACAGGGAAATCAGCCCCAGCATTTT. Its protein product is CASSFSGQGNQPQHF.

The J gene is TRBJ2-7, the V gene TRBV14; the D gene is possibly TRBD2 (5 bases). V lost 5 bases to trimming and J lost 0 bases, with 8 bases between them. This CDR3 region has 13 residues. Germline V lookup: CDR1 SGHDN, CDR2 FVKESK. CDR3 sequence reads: CASSYTSSYEQYF. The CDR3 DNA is TGTGCCAGCAGCTATACTAGCTCCTACGAGCAGTACTTC.

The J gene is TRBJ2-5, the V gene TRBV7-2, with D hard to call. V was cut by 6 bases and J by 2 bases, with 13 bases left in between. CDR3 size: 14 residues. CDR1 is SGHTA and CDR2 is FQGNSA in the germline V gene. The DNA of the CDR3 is TGTGCCAGCAGATCCTCTTTCGGGCAAGAGACCCAGTACTTC. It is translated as CASRSSFGQETQYF.

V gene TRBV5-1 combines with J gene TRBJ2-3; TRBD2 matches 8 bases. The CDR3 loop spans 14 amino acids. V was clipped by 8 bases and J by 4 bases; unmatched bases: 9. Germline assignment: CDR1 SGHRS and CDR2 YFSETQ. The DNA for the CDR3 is TGCGCCAGTCGGGGGGGCCTTCTCGCAGATACGCAGTATTTT. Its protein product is CASRGGLLADTQYF.

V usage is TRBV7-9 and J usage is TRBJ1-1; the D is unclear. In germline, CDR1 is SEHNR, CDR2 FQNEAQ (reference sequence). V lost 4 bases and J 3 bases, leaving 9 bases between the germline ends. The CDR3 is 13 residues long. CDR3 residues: CASSWGVDTEAFF. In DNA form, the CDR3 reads TGTGCCAGCAGCTGGGGAGTAGACACTGAAGCTTTCTTT.

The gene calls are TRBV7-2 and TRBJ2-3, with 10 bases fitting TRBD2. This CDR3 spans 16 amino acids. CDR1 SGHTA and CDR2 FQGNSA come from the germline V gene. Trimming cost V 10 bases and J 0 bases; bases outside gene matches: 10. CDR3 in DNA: TGTGCCACCCCGGCTCTAGCGGGAGAGAGCACAGATACGCAGTATTTT. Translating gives CATPALAGESTDTQYF.